One sample yielded the 21 T cell receptor beta chains listed below, sequenced in a study of T-cell memory formation after mild COVID-19. One entry per CDR3 protein, called by TCRdb with MiXCR from the 5' RACE reads. The repertoire consists of around 200,000 distinct CDR3 sequences, with 7.5% to 10% occurring once and the leading ten covering 3.5% to 4%. Input material: PBMCs or a T cell subset sorted from them (not recorded which). These receptors all stem from a man between 18 and 29 years old who had mild COVID-19 (a few samples of this study predate the infection). Cell type and time point are not known.

Here the CDR3 DNA reads TGTGCCAGCAGCTTAGGTCCTCCGACAGATGGCTACACCTTC. It encodes CASSLGPPTDGYTF. The V and J genes are TRBV7-9 and TRBJ1-2, with a tentative D call TRBD1 (5 bases). The CDR3 extends over 14 amino acids. V gave up 1 base and J gave up 6 bases, with 12 bases separating them. The germline V gene has CDR1 SEHNR and CDR2 FQNEAQ (reference sequence). The whole variable domain, remainder taken from reference TRBV7-9 and TRBJ1-2, is DTGVSQNPRHKITKRGQNVTFRCDPISEHNRLYWYRQTLGQGPEFLTYFQNEAQLEKSRLLSDRFSAERPKGSFSTLEIQRTEQGDSAMYLCASSLGPPTDGYTFGSGTRLTVV.

There are a few counts of this clonotype. The V and J genes are TRBV2 and TRBJ2-7, with D unresolved. Per germline, CDR1 SNHLY and CDR2 FYNNEI. This CDR3 contains 13 residues. V lost 1 base and J lost 3, with 7 bases in between. CDR3 nucleotides: TGTGCCAGCAGTGAAGGCTGGTTCTACGAGCAGTACTTC. Amino acid sequence: CASSEGWFYEQYF.

The rearrangement links TRBV5-1 to TRBJ2-7; D not resolved. The V end was cut by 2 bases, the J end by 4 bases, with 16 bases between. Germline loops: CDR1 SGHRS, CDR2 YFSETQ. The CDR3 sequence is 15 residues long. The CDR3 spells CASSFGSADTYEQYV. The CDR3 DNA sequence: TGCGCCAGCAGCTTCGGATCCGCAGATACTTACGAGCAGTACGTC.

This clonotype was seen at least ten times. The rearrangement links TRBV24-1 to TRBJ2-3, with D perhaps TRBD2 (7 bases). The germline gives CDR1 KGHDR, CDR2 SFDVKD. The CDR3 runs 16 residues. Deletions cut 4 bases from V and 4 bases from J, with 17 bases between. CDR3 nucleotide sequence: TGTGCCACCAGTGAACTGGGGGGGGGCCGGGCAGATACGCAGTATTTT. This sequence encodes CATSELGGGRADTQYF.

In this sample, this clonotype turned up many times. The chain is built from TRBV4-2 and TRBJ2-3; the D gene is possibly TRBD2 (5 bases). V was pared by 8 bases and J by 0 bases, with 9 bases between. Germline V gene sequence: CDR1 LGHNA, CDR2 YNFKEQ. The CDR3 consists of 13 residues. This CDR3 is CASRSDSTDTQYF. In DNA form, the CDR3 reads TGTGCCAGCCGTAGCGATAGCACAGATACGCAGTATTTT.

This clonotype was picked up many times. This chain connects TRBV10-3 to TRBJ1-1; 8 bases fit TRBD1. V was pared by 5 bases and J by 1 base, with 0 bases of the junction left unmatched. CDR1 is ENHRY and CDR2 is SYGVKD in the germline V gene. This CDR3 is 13 amino acids long. The chain's CDR3 is CAISQGANTEAFF. CDR3 DNA: TGTGCCATCAGTCAGGGGGCGAACACTGAAGCTTTCTTT.

This clonotype was seen at least ten times. This sequence joins TRBV4-3 and TRBJ2-7; 8 bases are a match to TRBD2. Germline V gene lookup returns CDR1 LGHNA and CDR2 YSLEER. This CDR3 has 15 residues. The trim removed 0 bases at V and 2 bases at J, leaving 3 bases unmatched. CDR3 coding DNA: TGCGCCAGCAGCCAAGACCCGGGGGGGGCCTACGAGCAGTACTTC. This translates into CASSQDPGGAYEQYF.

This chain uses TRBV4-2 with TRBJ2-3; 8 nucleotides line up with TRBD2. With 7 bases clipped from V and 2 bases from J, the junction kept 8 bases outside the gene matches. The CDR3 totals 15 residues. The germline V gene encodes CDR1 LGHNA and CDR2 YNFKEQ. CDR3 protein: CASTPLGGVTDTQYF. CDR3 sequence (DNA): TGTGCCAGCACTCCCCTCGGGGGGGTCACAGATACGCAGTATTTT.

This clonotype was counted between two and nine times. CDR3 sequence: CASSKSPGEKLFF. In DNA form, the CDR3 reads TGTGCCAGCAGCAAATCCCCAGGCGAAAAACTGTTTTTT. This chain links TRBV2 with TRBJ1-4; D unclear. CDR3 length: 13 amino acids. Germline loops: CDR1 SNHLY, CDR2 FYNNEI. Trimming pared 6 bases from V and 8 bases from J, leaving 13 bases between.

This clonotype was detected a few times. The CDR3 DNA reads as TGTGCCAGTTGGTTCGACGCTGAAGCTTTCTTT. It yields the protein CASWFDAEAFF. The chain is built from TRBV19 and TRBJ1-1; D uncertain. The V gene lost 8 bases and the J gene lost 6 bases, with 10 bases spanning the gap. Germline assignment: CDR1 LNHDA and CDR2 SQIVND (reference sequence). The CDR3 contains 11 residues.

The V and J genes are TRBV2 and TRBJ1-2; TRBD1 matches 10 bases. The CDR3 spans 15 residues. Trimming took 4 bases from V and 2 from J; bases not matched to a gene: 4. The V gene's germline CDR1 is SNHLY and CDR2 FYNNEI. The DNA for the CDR3 is TGTGCCAGCAGTGCGCGACAGGGGGCCAACTATGGCTACACCTTC. It encodes CASSARQGANYGYTF. Supplemented by reference TRBV2 and TRBJ1-2, the full variable domain reads EPEVTQTPSHQVTQMGQEVILRCVPISNHLYFYWYRQILGQKVEFLVSFYNNEISEKSEIFDDQFSVERPDGSNFTLKIRSTKLEDSAMYFCASSARQGANYGYTFGSGTRLTVV.

This clonotype came up a few times. CDR3 in amino acids: CASGGTGEALDSPLHF. DNA of the CDR3: TGTGCCAGCGGTGGGACGGGGGAGGCCTTAGATTCACCCCTCCACTTT. The chain is built from TRBV28 and TRBJ1-6; tentatively, D is TRBD1 (5 bases). The germline gives CDR1 MDHEN, CDR2 SYDVKM. The CDR3 has 16 residues. Trimming removed 8 bases from V and 8 bases from J, with 22 bases in between.

The V call is TRBV4-1, the J call TRBJ2-7, with TRBD1 as a possible D gene (6 bases). This CDR3 is built from 16 residues. V was pared by 1 base and J by 2 bases, with 15 bases between. Germline assignment: CDR1 MGHRA and CDR2 YSYEKL. CDR3 residues: CASSQGVGQKPYEQYF. Written as DNA, the CDR3 is TGCGCCAGCAGCCAAGGGGTAGGACAGAAGCCCTACGAGCAGTACTTC.

This clonotype was picked up a small number of times. This chain connects TRBV6-5 to TRBJ1-1; 8 nucleotides match TRBD1. Germline CDR1 and CDR2: MNHEY and SVGAGI. The CDR3 extends over 14 amino acids. The J segment lost 4 bases and the V segment lost 2 bases, leaving 3 bases of the junction unmatched. The CDR3, as DNA: TGTGCCAGCAGTTACGGACAGGGATCCACTGAAGCTTTCTTT. It yields the protein CASSYGQGSTEAFF.

The chain recombines TRBV18 with TRBJ2-7, with D uncertain. Germline V lookup: CDR1 KGHSH, CDR2 LQKENI. With 0 bases removed from V and 5 bases from J, the gap between germline ends came to 8 bases. The CDR3 runs to 13 residues. CDR3 in amino acids: CASSPPGPHEQYF. DNA for the CDR3: TGTGCCAGCTCACCACCGGGCCCCCACGAGCAGTACTTC.

This clonotype was observed a few times. This chain uses TRBV4-3 with TRBJ1-5; 10 nucleotides line up with TRBD1. CDR1 is LGHNA, CDR2 YSLEER, per germline. CDR3 length equals 15 residues. V lost 4 bases, J lost 5 bases, and 5 bases stayed unmatched. This CDR3 is CASSPDRGQHQPQHF. The CDR3 nucleotides are TGCGCCAGCAGCCCTGACAGGGGGCAGCATCAGCCCCAGCATTTT.

The rearrangement uses TRBV6-2 or TRBV6-3 and TRBJ2-7; the D gene could be TRBD1 or TRBD2 (5 bases each). The CDR3 covers 17 residues. Trimming cost V 6 bases and J 0 bases, with 21 bases left between them. Germline lookup yields CDR1 MNHEY and CDR2 SVGEGT. As DNA, the CDR3 is TGTGCCAGCAGCCGCCGGGACGGATCATATTCCTCCTACGAGCAGTACGTC. It translates to CASSRRDGSYSSYEQYV.

This clonotype was recorded a few times. This chain links TRBV29-1 with TRBJ2-5; D is ambiguous. Germline assignment: CDR1 SQVTM and CDR2 ANQGSEA. The CDR3 totals 13 residues. V shed 6 bases and J shed 1 base, with 12 bases lying between them. In DNA, the CDR3 is TGCAGCGTCCCGAACAACTTCCAAGAGACCCAGTACTTC. Translation gives CSVPNNFQETQYF.

The sample holds a few counts of this clonotype. CDR3 sequence: CASSSTGTGDTEAFF. DNA of the CDR3: TGCGCCAGCAGCAGCACCGGGACAGGGGACACTGAAGCTTTCTTT. The rearrangement joins TRBV5-1 to TRBJ1-1, with 10 bases fitting TRBD1. CDR1 and CDR2 from the germline V gene are SGHRS and YFSETQ. V dropped 4 bases and J dropped 3; count of bases not matched to a gene: 6. The length of the CDR3 is 15 residues.

In this sample, this clonotype turned up a few times. This rearrangement joins TRBV7-9 to TRBJ1-2, with 9 bases that match TRBD1. CDR3 size: 16 residues. Germline-derived CDR1 and CDR2 are SEHNR and FQNEAQ (reference sequence). After removal of 0 bases from V and 5 bases from J, the junction contained 7 bases not matched to a gene. The CDR3 spells CASSLAARQGEYGYTF. The CDR3 DNA is TGTGCCAGCAGCTTAGCGGCCCGACAGGGGGAGTATGGCTACACCTTC.

V is TRBV29-1 and J is TRBJ2-1; D is possibly TRBD2 (6 bases). CDR3 length equals 14 residues. Between the trimmed V and J ends, which lost 5 bases and 0 bases, there was a span of 11 bases. The germline V gene has CDR1 SQVTM and CDR2 ANQGSEA. CDR3 loop: CSVSAGSSYNEQFF. For the CDR3, the DNA is TGCAGCGTTTCTGCGGGGAGCTCCTACAATGAGCAGTTCTTC.